This T cell receptor (beta chain) was obtained from a study of T cell responses to AZD1222 COVID-19 vaccine. Overall study results and limits: With dominance at 160-218 and 743-854, vaccine-associated CD4 TCRs spanned spike. Just 5 to 7 AZD1222 recipients tested seropositive at baseline. Females made up more of the donors, who were largely white British, and clonal diversity may have come out too low. Increased Spike-specific TCR breadth and depth were observed after two AZD1222 doses.

A remark on this clone: Its antigen is undetermined.

V was shortened by 7 bases and J by 2 bases, with 12 bases between the two germline ends. Germline V CDR1 and CDR2: SGHRS, YFSETQ. The CDR3 runs 13 residues. Assay: immunoSEQ multiplex PCR; the TCRdb copy retains only in-frame clones and omits some. The sample includes tens of thousands of clones, around 85% of them seen just once. The specimen comprised peripheral blood, sampled 28 days after the second AZD1222 dose. The sequence was obtained from an adult who received the AZD1222 COVID-19 vaccine. V gene TRBV5-1 combines with J gene TRBJ2-5; D gene uncertain. The CDR3, as DNA: TGCGCCAGCGGGGTAAACCGGCAAGAGACCCAGTACTTC. Residues: CASGVNRQETQYF.